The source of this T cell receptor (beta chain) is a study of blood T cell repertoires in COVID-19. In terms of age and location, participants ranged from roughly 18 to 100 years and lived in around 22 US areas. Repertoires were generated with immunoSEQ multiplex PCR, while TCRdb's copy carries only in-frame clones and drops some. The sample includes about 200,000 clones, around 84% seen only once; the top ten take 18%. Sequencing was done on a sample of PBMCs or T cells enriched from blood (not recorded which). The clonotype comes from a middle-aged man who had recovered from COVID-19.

Written as DNA, the CDR3 is TGTGCCAGCAGTGAGGCCAGGAAGAACTCGTACGAGCAGTACTTC. Its translation is CASSEARKNSYEQYF. This chain links TRBV6-1 with TRBJ2-7, with no clear D. CDR3 length equals 15 residues. Germline lookup yields CDR1 MNHNS and CDR2 SASEGT. V lost 3 bases to trimming and J lost 4 bases, with 16 bases between them.